This T cell receptor (beta chain) was documented in a study of response to subunit inactivated influenza vaccine. Findings of the study overall: That few new T cells are recruited by each seasonal influenza vaccination was the authors' suggestion.

TCRdb passed the RT-PCR reads through MiXCR, listing each CDR3 protein once. The sample consists of hundreds of thousands of distinct CDR3 sequences, 15% to 19% of them appearing once. A few counts support this clonotype. No antigen is known for it. V was pared by 6 bases and J by 5 bases, with 15 bases of the junction left unmatched. CDR3 size: 17 residues. CDR1 and CDR2 (germline): MDHEN, SYDVKM. Specimen: PBMCs from blood, collected 11 to 12 days after vaccination. This sequence was found in a man aged 50 or older who received an inactivated influenza vaccine. The chain has TRBV28 and TRBJ2-2; 7 bases agree with TRBD2. CDR3 bases: TGTGCCAGCAGAACCGAAGTTGGCGGGAGAGGTACCGGGGAGCTGTTTTTT. Its protein is CASRTEVGGRGTGELFF.